This T cell receptor (beta chain) originates from a study of cytomegalovirus exposure and HLA in healthy donors. 13 Jbeta primers and 60 Vbeta primers were used for the PCR. Profiling relied on immunoSEQ multiplex PCR, and the TCRdb table lists in-frame clones only, not all of them. The profile shows 150,000 to 200,000 clones, over 60% of them singletons. In germline, CDR1 is SGHVS, CDR2 FQNEAQ. V was shortened by 5 bases and J by 10 bases, with 20 bases between the two germline ends. This CDR3 has 14 amino acids. The sequenced sample was PBMCs. The rearrangement uses TRBV7-8 and TRBJ1-1, with D perhaps TRBD1 (6 bases). The receptor's source is a girl under 18 in good health and CMV-seronegative. DNA for the CDR3: TGTGCCAGCAGCGAACGAACAGGGTGGAATAGAGCTTTCTTT. Encoded protein: CASSERTGWNRAFF.